This record looks at one T cell receptor beta chain sequence and its context. CDR1 LNHDA and CDR2 SQIVND come from the germline V gene (reference sequence). V lost 10 bases to trimming and J lost 2 bases, with 14 bases between them. The CDR3 covers 13 residues. This sample stems from a study of blood T cell repertoires in COVID-19. Study-level background: Whether acute or convalescent, the COVID-19 samples came from the United States, Italy and Spain. The cDNA or gDNA used as material had been derived from T cells, B-cell-depleted T cells, or PBMCs.

Per the authors' pipeline: How many nucleated cells were present was estimated from reference gene primer amplification. Profiling relied on immunoSEQ multiplex PCR, and the TCRdb table lists in-frame clones only, not all of them. V and J calls and clone size are as listed in that table; D and trimming were resolved from the DNA. The sample holds roughly 200,000 clones, approximately 83% seen once. The TCR sequence derives from a man aged 50 to 59 with active or convalescent COVID-19. What was sequenced was peripheral blood. The chain employs TRBV19 and TRBJ1-2; D is possibly TRBD1 (6 bases). The CDR3 here is CATKGQTNYGYTF. The CDR3 coding sequence is TGTGCCACTAAAGGACAGACAAACTATGGCTACACCTTC. Complete variable domain (other parts from reference TRBV19 and TRBJ1-2): DGGITQSPKYLFRKEGQNVTLSCEQNLNHDAMYWYRQDPGQGLRLIYYSQIVNDFQKGDIAEGYSVSREKKESFPLTVTSAQKNPTAFYLCATKGQTNYGYTFGSGTRLTVV.